The 20 T cell receptor beta chains in this list originate from one sample, sequenced in a study of siplizumab effects on memory and regulatory T cells. Assay used: immunoSEQ multiplex PCR; TCRdb lists only in-frame clones, some missing. Here the sample spans about 100,000 clones, over 90% being singletons. Source material: non-Treg CD4+ T cells sorted from blood. Receptors were obtained from a human donor in good health.

Only one count was recorded for this clone. The chain links TRBV4-1 to TRBJ1-1; 7 bases line up with TRBD1. The V gene's germline CDR1 is MGHRA and CDR2 YSYEKL. The CDR3 is made up of 15 amino acids. After removal of 3 bases from V and 5 bases from J, the junction contained 9 bases not matched to a gene. The CDR3 region has the DNA TGCGCCAGCAGCCATAATCAGGGGGTTGGAACTGAAGCTTTCTTT. The encoded protein is CASSHNQGVGTEAFF.

V gene TRBV19 combines with J gene TRBJ2-3; 8 bases are shared with TRBD2. V dropped 4 bases and J dropped 1; count of bases not matched to a gene: 4. The CDR3 is 15 amino acids. Germline values: CDR1 LNHDA, CDR2 SQIVND (reference sequence). The CDR3 loop reads CASSKAGGRTDTQYF. In DNA form, the CDR3 reads TGTGCCAGTAGTAAGGCGGGAGGACGCACAGATACGCAGTATTTT.

The V call is TRBV4-3, the J call TRBJ2-7; D possibly corresponds to TRBD2 (7 bases). From germline, CDR1 is LGHNA and CDR2 YSLEER. The length of the CDR3 is 18 residues. V was trimmed by 4 bases and J by 3 bases, leaving 25 bases between them. CDR3: CASSLKGGIRILDYEQYF. The CDR3 DNA sequence: TGCGCCAGCAGCCTAAAGGGGGGGATCAGGATACTTGACTACGAGCAGTACTTC.

The rearrangement joins TRBV6-5 to TRBJ2-2; 10 nucleotides line up with TRBD1. With V trimmed by 8 bases and J by 7 bases, 4 bases remained unmatched. CDR1 is MNHEY, CDR2 SVGAGI, per germline. The CDR3 length is 13 residues. CDR3 sequence (DNA): TGTGCCAGCCGGGACAGGGGTATCGGGGAGCTGTTTTTT. This codes for CASRDRGIGELFF.

The V gene is TRBV30, the J gene TRBJ2-2; tentative D call: TRBD2 (6 bases). V was cut by 4 bases and J by 6 bases, with 15 bases left in between. CDR3 length: 14 amino acids. Per the germline V gene, CDR1 is GTSNPN and CDR2 is SVGIG (reference sequence). The CDR3 spells CAWNPRRLAGELFF. The CDR3 DNA reads TGTGCCTGGAACCCAAGACGACTAGCCGGGGAGCTGTTTTTT.

CDR3 coding DNA: TGTGCCAGCAGAACCTGGGACAGCTATGGCTACACCTTC. It yields the protein CASRTWDSYGYTF. The chain uses TRBV28 and TRBJ1-2, with 7 nucleotides matching TRBD1. V gave up 6 bases and J gave up 4 bases; unmatched junction bases: 5. CDR1 and CDR2 from the germline V gene are MDHEN and SYDVKM. The CDR3 is 13 residues long.

V and J are TRBV7-3 and TRBJ2-5, with D hard to call. The CDR3 consists of 15 residues. The ends were cut back, 2 bases at V and 4 bases at J, with 14 bases in the middle. Germline CDR1 reads SGHTA; CDR2 reads FQGTGA. CDR3 coding DNA: TGTGCCAGCAGCTTATTAGGCGGTTTGGGAGAGACCCAGTACTTC. Protein product: CASSLLGGLGETQYF.

The chain recombines TRBV19 with TRBJ2-6; D ambiguous. This CDR3 comprises 13 residues. Germline CDR1 and CDR2: LNHDA and SQIVND (reference sequence). With 7 bases removed from V and 4 bases from J, the gap between germline ends came to 8 bases. The CDR3 sequence: CASKNSGANVLTF. CDR3 DNA sequence: TGTGCCAGTAAGAATTCCGGGGCCAACGTCCTGACTTTC.

V usage is TRBV7-8 and J usage is TRBJ2-7; 8 bases match TRBD1. The CDR3 loop spans 13 amino acids. J lost 8 bases, V lost 5 bases, and 8 bases had no gene match. Germline CDR1 is SGHVS and CDR2 is FQNEAQ. The CDR3 region has the DNA TGTGCCAGCAGCGCGGACAGGGATTCTAAGCAGTACTTC. Amino acid sequence: CASSADRDSKQYF. Variable domain in full (rest from reference TRBV7-8 and TRBJ2-7): GAGVSQSPRYKVAKRGQDVALRCDPISGHVSLFWYQQALGQGPEFLTYFQNEAQLDKSGLPSDRFFAERPEGSVSTLKIQRTQQEDSAVYLCASSADRDSKQYFGPGTRLTVT.

V gene TRBV6-6 combines with J gene TRBJ2-1, with D possibly matching TRBD2 (6 bases). The germline V gene has CDR1 MNHNY and CDR2 SVGAGI (reference sequence). The V end was cut by 6 bases, the J end by 10 bases, with 25 bases between. CDR3 length: 16 residues. This CDR3 reads CASSPLGGDSAPEQFF. The CDR3 DNA sequence: TGTGCCAGCAGCCCACTGGGCGGGGATTCGGCCCCCGAGCAGTTCTTC.

The chain is built from TRBV19 and TRBJ2-3; 8 nucleotides match TRBD2. The junction had 13 bases not matched to a gene; V was cut back by 5 bases and J by 6 bases. The CDR3 has 16 amino acids. Germline V gives CDR1 LNHDA, CDR2 SQIVND (reference sequence). CDR3 sequence: CASSAGLALPQDTQYF. In nucleotides, the CDR3 is TGTGCCAGTAGTGCAGGACTAGCCTTGCCCCAGGATACGCAGTATTTT.

The chain joins TRBV11-2 to TRBJ2-6; D may be TRBD1 (5 bases). This CDR3 region has 18 residues. V lost 4 bases to trimming and J lost 0 bases, with 16 bases between them. Looked up from germline, CDR1 is SGHAT and CDR2 is FQNNGV. The CDR3 DNA sequence: TGTGCCAGCAGCTCCACAGGAGAAACCCTCTCTGGGGCCAACGTCCTGACTTTC. The encoded protein is CASSSTGETLSGANVLTF. Using reference TRBV11-2 and TRBJ2-6 for the parts outside the CDR3, the full variable domain is EAGVAQSPRYKIIEKRQSVAFWCNPISGHATLYWYQQILGQGPKLLIQFQNNGVVDDSQLPKDRFSAERLKGVDSTLKIQPAKLEDSAVYLCASSSTGETLSGANVLTFGAGSRLTVL.

This chain links TRBV25-1 with TRBJ2-7; 9 bases agree with TRBD2. The CDR3 runs to 16 residues. Germline V gives CDR1 MGHDK, CDR2 SYGVNS. J lost 3 bases, V lost 3 bases, and 9 bases had no gene match. CDR3 nucleotides: TGTGCCAGCAGTGAGGGACTGCTAGCGGGACGCTACGAGCAGTACTTC. This gives the protein CASSEGLLAGRYEQYF.

This clone was recorded a few times. V and J are TRBV14 and TRBJ2-7, with D possibly called TRBD1 or TRBD2 (5 bases each). V lost 5 bases, J lost 0 bases, and 11 bases lay in between. The germline gives CDR1 SGHDN, CDR2 FVKESK. The CDR3 length is 14 residues. The CDR3 DNA is TGTGCCAGCAGCTCCGGGACCCACTCCTACGAGCAGTACTTC. Amino acids: CASSSGTHSYEQYF.

The chain recombines TRBV19 with TRBJ2-1, with D perhaps TRBD2 (6 bases). In germline, CDR1 is LNHDA, CDR2 SQIVND (reference sequence). The germline V and J ends were trimmed by 4 bases and 8 bases, with 12 bases remaining between them. This CDR3 is 13 amino acids long. The CDR3 spells CASSRGRDYEQFF. The CDR3, as DNA: TGTGCCAGTAGTAGGGGCCGGGACTATGAGCAGTTCTTC.

This chain links TRBV10-3 with TRBJ2-2, with 13 bases matching TRBD2. V lost 4 bases, J lost 4 bases, and 6 bases stayed unmatched. This CDR3 has 17 residues. CDR1 is ENHRY and CDR2 is SYGVKD in the germline V gene. CDR3 in amino acids: CAISVKTSGRPTGELFF. The CDR3 nucleotides are TGTGCCATCAGTGTCAAGACTAGCGGGAGGCCCACCGGGGAGCTGTTTTTT.

V and J are TRBV7-8 and TRBJ2-1, with D unresolved. The CDR3 has 14 residues. The V end was cut by 8 bases, the J end by 0 bases, with 11 bases between. Germline V CDR1 and CDR2: SGHVS, FQNEAQ. The CDR3 nucleotides read TGTGCCAGCTCTGGGCTCAGCTCCTACAATGAGCAGTTCTTC. It is translated as CASSGLSSYNEQFF.

V is TRBV19 and J is TRBJ1-5; 8 bases fit TRBD1. Germline-derived CDR1 and CDR2 are LNHDA and SQIVND (reference sequence). CDR3 length: 18 amino acids. After removal of 4 bases from V and 4 bases from J, the junction contained 15 bases not matched to a gene. The CDR3: CASSSRGTPGGRNQPQHF. CDR3 in DNA: TGTGCCAGTAGTAGCCGGGGGACCCCAGGGGGCAGGAATCAGCCCCAGCATTTT.

V and J are TRBV18 and TRBJ2-7, with a tentative D call TRBD2 (6 bases). Per germline, CDR1 KGHSH and CDR2 LQKENI. The CDR3 is 12 residues long. Trimming removed 4 bases at V and 4 bases at J, with 8 bases between. The CDR3 protein is CASSLAGYEQYF. In nucleotides, the CDR3 is TGTGCCAGCTCACTGGCGGGGTACGAGCAGTACTTC.

This chain connects TRBV7-9 to TRBJ2-7; D assignment may be TRBD1 or TRBD2 (5 bases each). V was pared by 5 bases and J by 5 bases, with 16 bases between. Germline CDR1 reads SEHNR; CDR2 reads FQNEAQ (reference sequence). This CDR3 is built from 14 residues. CDR3 in amino acids: CASSASGSMDEQYF. Written as DNA, the CDR3 is TGTGCCAGCAGCGCCTCAGGGAGTATGGACGAGCAGTACTTC.